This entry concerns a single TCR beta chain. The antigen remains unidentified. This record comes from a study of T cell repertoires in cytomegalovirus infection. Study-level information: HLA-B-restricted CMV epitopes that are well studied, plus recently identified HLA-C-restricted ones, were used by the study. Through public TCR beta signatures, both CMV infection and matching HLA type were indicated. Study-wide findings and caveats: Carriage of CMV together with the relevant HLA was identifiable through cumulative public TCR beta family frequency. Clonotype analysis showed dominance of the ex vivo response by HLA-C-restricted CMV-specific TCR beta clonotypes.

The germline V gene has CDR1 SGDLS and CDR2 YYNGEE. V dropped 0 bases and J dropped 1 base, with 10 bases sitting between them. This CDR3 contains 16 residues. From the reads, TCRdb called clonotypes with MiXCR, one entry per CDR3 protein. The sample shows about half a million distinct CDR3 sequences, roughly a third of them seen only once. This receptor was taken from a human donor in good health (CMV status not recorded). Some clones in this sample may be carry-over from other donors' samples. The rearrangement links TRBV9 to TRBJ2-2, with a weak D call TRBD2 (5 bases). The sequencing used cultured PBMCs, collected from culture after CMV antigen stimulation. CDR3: CASSVDTSGNTGELFF. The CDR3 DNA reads TGTGCCAGCAGCGTAGACACCAGCGGGAACACCGGGGAGCTGTTTTTT. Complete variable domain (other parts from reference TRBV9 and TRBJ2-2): DSGVTQTPKHLITATGQRVTLRCSPRSGDLSVYWYQQSLDQGLQFLIQYYNGEERAKGNILERFSAQQFPDLHSELNLSSLELGDSALYFCASSVDTSGNTGELFFGEGSRLTVL.